These T cell receptor beta chains were read from a single sample in a study of cytomegalovirus exposure and HLA in healthy donors. The repertoire was sequenced with immunoSEQ multiplex PCR; TCRdb's copy has only in-frame clones and lacks some. This repertoire shows 100,000 to 150,000 clones, approximately 80% found once; its top ten account for around 0.24%. The sample comprised PBMCs. The receptors here all came from a man aged 45-65 years in good health and CMV-seronegative. The conserved cysteine and the conserved F or W are not part of the CDR3 here.

>TRBV7-8
ASSGGGASSYNEQF
>TRBV7-3
ASSPPGLAGAGSGELF
>TRBV5-1
ASKGQGNNEQY
>TRBV10-3
AIKPGAGTVNTQY
>TRBV4-1
ASSQTGRETDTQY
>TRBV10-3
AIKGVASGKQVETQY
>TRBV4-3
ASSQGTGTSGNTIY
>TRBV10-3
AISALGAGGKETQY
>TRBV7-2
ASTSDRELSGNTIY
>TRBV4-1
ASSPGQGAIDGYT
>TRBV12-5
ASGLEPGGPQH
>TRBV30
AWREEPGTQY
>TRBV11-1
ASSFGQGALNTEAF
>TRBV7-9
ASSRVTYEQY
>TRBV11-2
ASSALLAGNEQF
>TRBV11-2
ASSLGGGGLNEPQH
>TRBV7-2
ASSLLARGNTEAF
>TRBV5-4
ASSLPGLNTEAF
>TRBV30
AWRINTGADTQY
>TRBV6-5
ASSYDLTLEQY
>TRBV6-5
ASKGALSLDTIY
>TRBV28
ASSSQGENIQY
>TRBV6-1
SSSEGGRGPPEAF
>TRBV9
ASSVLASSTDTQY
>TRBV6-6
ASSYSGQESEQF
>TRBV7-2
ASSVGQPTGELF
>TRBV2
ASSERRGGNEQF
>TRBV7-6
ASSSPGQGNEQY
>TRBV29-1
SLRTATDTQY